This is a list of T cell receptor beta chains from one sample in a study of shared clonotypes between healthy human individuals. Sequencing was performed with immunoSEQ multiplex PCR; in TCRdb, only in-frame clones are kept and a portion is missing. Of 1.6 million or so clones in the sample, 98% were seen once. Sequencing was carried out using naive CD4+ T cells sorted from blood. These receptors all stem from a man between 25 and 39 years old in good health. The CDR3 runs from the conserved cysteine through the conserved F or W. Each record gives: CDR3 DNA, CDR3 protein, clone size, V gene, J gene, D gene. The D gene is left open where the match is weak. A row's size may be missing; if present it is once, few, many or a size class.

DNA: TGTGCCAGCTCAGGACCCGGGTGGGACATCTACGAGCAGTACTTC
CDR3: CASSGPGWDIYEQYF
size: .
V: TRBV11-2
J: TRBJ2-7
D: .

DNA: TGTGCCAGCAGTGAGTTGGACAGGACGAACACTGAAGCTTTCTTT
CDR3: CASSELDRTNTEAFF
size: .
V: TRBV25-1
J: TRBJ1-1
D: TRBD1

DNA: TGCAGCGAGCGGACTAGCGGGAGAGGTGAGCAGTTCTTC
CDR3: CSERTSGRGEQFF
size: .
V: TRBV29-1
J: TRBJ2-1
D: TRBD2

DNA: TGTGCCAGCAGCCAAGACAGGGGAACCTACGAGCAGTACTTC
CDR3: CASSQDRGTYEQYF
size: .
V: TRBV14
J: TRBJ2-7
D: .

DNA: TGTGCCAGCAGCTCCAGGACAGGGGAGACTGAAGCTTTCTTT
CDR3: CASSSRTGETEAFF
size: once
V: TRBV7-9
J: TRBJ1-1
D: TRBD1

DNA: TGTGCCAGCAGCTTCGGGACTAGCCGCTACAATGAGCAGTTCTTC
CDR3: CASSFGTSRYNEQFF
size: .
V: TRBV7-2
J: TRBJ2-1
D: TRBD2

DNA: TGTGCCAGCAGTTTCCCTAGCGGGAGGGCGAACACCGGGGAGCTGTTTTTT
CDR3: CASSFPSGRANTGELFF
size: .
V: TRBV27
J: TRBJ2-2
D: TRBD2

DNA: TGCGCCAGCAGTCAACAGGGGGGGGATCAGCCCCAGCATTTT
CDR3: CASSQQGGDQPQHF
size: .
V: TRBV4-1
J: TRBJ1-5
D: TRBD1

DNA: TGTGCCAGCAGTGGCTTTCCCGGCACAGATACGCAGTATTTT
CDR3: CASSGFPGTDTQYF
size: .
V: TRBV28
J: TRBJ2-3
D: .

DNA: TGCGCCAGCAGCCAGTGGGGAAGCATGAACACTGAAGCTTTCTTT
CDR3: CASSQWGSMNTEAFF
size: .
V: TRBV4-1
J: TRBJ1-1
D: .

DNA: TGTGCCAGCAGTGACGTACAGCGACTAGAGCAGTTCTTC
CDR3: CASSDVQRLEQFF
size: .
V: TRBV6-1
J: TRBJ2-1
D: .

DNA: TGTGCTAGTGGTTTGGAACTAGCGCGGGAGCAGTTCTTC
CDR3: CASGLELAREQFF
size: .
V: TRBV12-5
J: TRBJ2-1
D: TRBD2

DNA: TGTGCCAGCTCACCAGTCTCAGGGGATCACGAGCAGTACTTC
CDR3: CASSPVSGDHEQYF
size: .
V: TRBV18
J: TRBJ2-7
D: .

DNA: TGTGCCAGCACCCCCGCCGGGAGTAACTATGGCTACACCTTC
CDR3: CASTPAGSNYGYTF
size: .
V: TRBV25-1
J: TRBJ1-2
D: .

DNA: TGTGCCTGGAGTGTACAGGGATTGGATGAGCAGTTCTTC
CDR3: CAWSVQGLDEQFF
size: .
V: TRBV30
J: TRBJ2-1
D: .

DNA: TGTGCCAGCAGCTTCGCACAGCAGGACTATGGCTACACCTTC
CDR3: CASSFAQQDYGYTF
size: .
V: TRBV5-4
J: TRBJ1-2
D: .

DNA: TGTGCCAGCATTGGAACAGGGACCAATCAGCCCCAGCATTTT
CDR3: CASIGTGTNQPQHF
size: few
V: TRBV28
J: TRBJ1-5
D: .

DNA: TGTGCCAGCAGTTACGGGACAGGGCGTAGCTATGGCTACACCTTC
CDR3: CASSYGTGRSYGYTF
size: .
V: TRBV6-5
J: TRBJ1-2
D: TRBD1

DNA: TGCGCCAGCAGGGGTGGGGATACGCAGTATTTT
CDR3: CASRGGDTQYF
size: .
V: TRBV10-2
J: TRBJ2-3
D: .

DNA: TGTGCCAGTAGTCCTAGCGGTTACACCGGGGAGCTGTTTTTT
CDR3: CASSPSGYTGELFF
size: .
V: TRBV19
J: TRBJ2-2
D: TRBD2

DNA: TGTGCCAGCAGTGGGGCAATGAGAGGCTCCTACAATGAGCAGTTCTTC
CDR3: CASSGAMRGSYNEQFF
size: .
V: TRBV27
J: TRBJ2-1
D: .

DNA: TGTGCCAGCAGCCCTCTAGCGGGAGTCCACACCGGGGAGCTGTTTTTT
CDR3: CASSPLAGVHTGELFF
size: .
V: TRBV11-2
J: TRBJ2-2
D: TRBD2

DNA: TGCAGCGTTGAAGACGCTGGAAACACCATATATTTT
CDR3: CSVEDAGNTIYF
size: .
V: TRBV29-1
J: TRBJ1-3
D: .

DNA: TGTGCCAGCAGCTTCCCACTAGCGGGGTCCTACAATGAGCAGTTCTTC
CDR3: CASSFPLAGSYNEQFF
size: .
V: TRBV7-9
J: TRBJ2-1
D: TRBD2

DNA: TGTGCCAGCACAAGAACTAGCGGGTCCAATGAGCAGTTCTTC
CDR3: CASTRTSGSNEQFF
size: .
V: TRBV27
J: TRBJ2-1
D: TRBD2

DNA: TGCGCCAGCAGCTTGGATCCGGACACCTACAATGAGCAGTTCTTC
CDR3: CASSLDPDTYNEQFF
size: .
V: TRBV5-1
J: TRBJ2-1
D: .

DNA: TGTGCCAGCTCACCAAAACAGACTGGCTACACCTTC
CDR3: CASSPKQTGYTF
size: .
V: TRBV18
J: TRBJ1-2
D: .

DNA: TGTGCCAGCTCACCTGGGGCAGCCTCCTACGAGCAGTACTTC
CDR3: CASSPGAASYEQYF
size: .
V: TRBV18
J: TRBJ2-7
D: .

DNA: TGCAGCGTTGAAGGGCGCCTCGGATCCTACGAGCAGTACTTC
CDR3: CSVEGRLGSYEQYF
size: once
V: TRBV29-1
J: TRBJ2-7
D: .

DNA: TGTGCCAGCAGCTTCCAGGACGATGGCTACACCTTC
CDR3: CASSFQDDGYTF
size: .
V: TRBV7-9
J: TRBJ1-2
D: .

DNA: TGCGCCAGCAGCTTGGGACAGGGGGTCAGTGAGCAGTTCTTC
CDR3: CASSLGQGVSEQFF
size: .
V: TRBV5-1
J: TRBJ2-1
D: TRBD1

DNA: TGCGCCAGCAGTGCTAGCGGGAGCACCTACGAGCAGTACTTC
CDR3: CASSASGSTYEQYF
size: .
V: TRBV10-1
J: TRBJ2-7
D: TRBD2

DNA: TGTGCCAGCAGTAGGGACGAAGGTTACGAGCAGTACTTC
CDR3: CASSRDEGYEQYF
size: .
V: TRBV6-6
J: TRBJ2-7
D: .

DNA: TGCGCCAGCAGCCAAGATCCTGGTCAGGGGTCCGGGGAGCTGTTTTTT
CDR3: CASSQDPGQGSGELFF
size: .
V: TRBV4-1
J: TRBJ2-2
D: .

DNA: TGTGCCAGCAGCCCGACGCCCGTCGAGCAGTTCTTC
CDR3: CASSPTPVEQFF
size: once
V: TRBV14
J: TRBJ2-1
D: .

DNA: TGTGCCAGCAGCCGAGAAGGTTACGCTGAAGCTTTCTTT
CDR3: CASSREGYAEAFF
size: .
V: TRBV5-4
J: TRBJ1-1
D: .

DNA: TGTGCCAGCAGCGTATTTTCTTGGGCAGGGGAGCTGTTTTTT
CDR3: CASSVFSWAGELFF
size: .
V: TRBV9
J: TRBJ2-2
D: .

DNA: TGCAGCGCGTCCAGGGGGATTGGAAACACCATATATTTT
CDR3: CSASRGIGNTIYF
size: .
V: TRBV29-1
J: TRBJ1-3
D: TRBD1

DNA: TGTGCCAGCAGCGCCCAGGATCAGCCCCAGCATTTT
CDR3: CASSAQDQPQHF
size: .
V: TRBV7-6
J: TRBJ1-5
D: .

DNA: TGCGCCAGCAGTGCCCTGAGATCAGTGCTGAGTGAAGCTTTCTTT
CDR3: CASSALRSVLSEAFF
size: once
V: TRBV10-2
J: TRBJ1-1
D: .

DNA: TGTGCCAGCAGCCCGGACAGGTTAAATGAAAAACTGTTTTTT
CDR3: CASSPDRLNEKLFF
size: .
V: TRBV5-4
J: TRBJ1-4
D: TRBD1

DNA: TGTGCCAGTAGTGACGGGACGGGGTACAATGAGCAGTTCTTC
CDR3: CASSDGTGYNEQFF
size: .
V: TRBV19
J: TRBJ2-1
D: .

DNA: TGTGCCAGCAGAACTCGGACAGGGGTCTACGAGCAGTACTTC
CDR3: CASRTRTGVYEQYF
size: .
V: TRBV7-2
J: TRBJ2-7
D: TRBD1

DNA: TGTGCCACGGGGGGCAGGGCTAGCTACGAGCAGTATTTC
CDR3: CATGGRASYEQYF
size: .
V: TRBV7-9
J: TRBJ2-7
D: .